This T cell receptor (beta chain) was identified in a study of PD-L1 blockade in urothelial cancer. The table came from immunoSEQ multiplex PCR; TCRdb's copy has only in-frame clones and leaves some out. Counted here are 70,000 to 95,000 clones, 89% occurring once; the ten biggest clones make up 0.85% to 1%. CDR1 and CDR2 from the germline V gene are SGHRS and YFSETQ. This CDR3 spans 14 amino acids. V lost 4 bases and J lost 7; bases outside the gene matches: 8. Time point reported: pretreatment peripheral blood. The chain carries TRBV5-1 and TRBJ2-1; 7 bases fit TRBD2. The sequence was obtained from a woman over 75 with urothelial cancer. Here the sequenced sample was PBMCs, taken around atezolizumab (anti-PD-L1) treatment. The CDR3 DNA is TGCGCCAGCAGCGCCCGGGACTATGGAAATGAGCAGTTCTTC. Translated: CASSARDYGNEQFF.